These 25 T cell receptor beta chains came from one sample sequenced in a study of low-dose radiotherapy and immunotherapy resistance in tumors. With TRAV- and TRBV-specific primers, first-strand cDNA was made, covering the alpha and beta chains. Over roughly 19 PCR cycles, TCRs were amplified from a constant-region primer and V-primer adapter. TCRdb reanalysed the reads using MiXCR and keeps one entry per CDR3 protein. Found here are approximately 70,000 distinct CDR3 sequences, around 32% of them singletons; the top ten hold approximately 10%. Indicated time point: before trial treatment. This specimen consisted of PBMCs, obtained before treatment. The receptors originated from a female donor with ovarian cancer.

This chain joins TRBV5-1 and TRBJ1-6; 8 bases match TRBD1. V lost 0 bases and J lost 12; bases outside the gene matches: 8. CDR1 and CDR2 from the germline V gene are SGHRS and YFSETQ. The CDR3 totals 15 residues. The CDR3 DNA reads as TGCGCCAGCAGCTTGGGATCGACAGGGGATAGACCCCTCCACTTT. Translated, it gives CASSLGSTGDRPLHF.

This clonotype was seen ten or more times. The rearrangement joins TRBV16 to TRBJ2-3; the match to TRBD1 covers 9 bases. The CDR3 covers 15 residues. Per the germline V gene, CDR1 is KGHSY and CDR2 is FQNENV. V lost 1 base, J lost 5 bases, and 4 bases stayed unmatched. CDR3 region: CASSQFGTGRDTQYF. CDR3 nucleotide sequence: TGTGCCAGCAGCCAATTTGGGACAGGGAGAGATACGCAGTATTTT.

This clonotype was seen many times. The chain uses TRBV2 and TRBJ2-1; D might be TRBD2 (5 bases). The CDR3 is 15 amino acids. Trimming stripped 6 bases from V and 7 bases from J, with 19 bases between. Germline lookup yields CDR1 SNHLY and CDR2 FYNNEI. CDR3 protein: CASSGRTRTGNEQFF. In DNA form, the CDR3 reads TGTGCCAGCAGCGGTAGGACTCGAACTGGAAATGAGCAGTTCTTC.

The chain joins TRBV18 to TRBJ2-3; 7 positions agree with TRBD2. Trimming cost V 0 bases and J 6 bases; bases outside gene matches: 3. Germline values: CDR1 KGHSH, CDR2 LQKENI. The CDR3 sequence is 14 residues long. This chain's CDR3 is CASSPPTSRDTQYF. For the CDR3, the DNA is TGTGCCAGCTCACCACCGACTAGCCGGGATACGCAGTATTTT.

Many counts were recorded for this clonotype. The rearrangement links TRBV2 to TRBJ1-5, with 11 nucleotides matching TRBD1. V lost 6 bases, J lost 6 bases, and 7 bases stayed unmatched. The CDR3 loop spans 15 amino acids. Germline V gives CDR1 SNHLY, CDR2 FYNNEI. Here the CDR3 DNA reads TGTGCCAGCAGCCCAGGACAGGGGGCGGGTCAGCCCCAGCATTTT. This translates into CASSPGQGAGQPQHF.

With regard to this clonotype: This likely came from a read error, as a far larger clone is one base away. V usage is TRBV6-2 or TRBV6-3 and J usage is TRBJ2-7; 13 bases are a match to TRBD2. This CDR3 is 14 amino acids long. Germline V gene data show CDR1 as MNHEY and CDR2 as SVGEGT. V shed 5 bases, J shed 7 bases, and the junction held 5 bases outside the gene matches. The CDR3 coding sequence is TGTGCCAGCAGTGGGACTAGCGGGACAAATGAGCAGTACTTC. Translation: CASSGTSGTNEQYF.

There are many counts of this clonotype. The CDR3 bases are TGTGCCAGCACCCTGGATATGGGGACCTACGAGCAGTACTTC. This gives the protein CASTLDMGTYEQYF. This sequence joins TRBV11-2 and TRBJ2-7, with D unresolved. Deletions cut 7 bases from V and 2 bases from J, with 15 bases between. Germline V gene lookup returns CDR1 SGHAT and CDR2 FQNNGV. This CDR3 contains 14 residues.

This clonotype was seen repeatedly, ten times or more. This chain links TRBV4-1 with TRBJ2-3; unclear D gene. V was pared by 1 base and J by 0 bases, with 11 bases between. The CDR3 contains 16 residues. CDR1 is MGHRA, CDR2 YSYEKL, per germline. The CDR3 region has the DNA TGCGCCAGCAGCCAAGTGACATTCCAAAGCACAGATACGCAGTATTTT. Translating gives CASSQVTFQSTDTQYF.

The sample holds a few counts of this clonotype. J is TRBJ2-7 and V is TRBV5-1, with a possible D match to TRBD1 (6 bases). Germline V gene lookup returns CDR1 SGHRS and CDR2 YFSETQ. This CDR3 comprises 14 residues. With 4 bases removed from V and 2 bases from J, the gap between germline ends came to 13 bases. The CDR3 nucleotides read TGCGCCAGCAGCCACACTGAGGGGGCCTACGAGCAGTACTTC. It translates to CASSHTEGAYEQYF.

This clonotype was detected ten times or more. V usage is TRBV4-1 and J usage is TRBJ2-7; 13 bases line up with TRBD2. In germline, CDR1 is MGHRA, CDR2 YSYEKL. This CDR3 contains 19 residues. The junction had 17 bases not matched to a gene; V was cut back by 5 bases and J by 4 bases. CDR3 coding DNA: TGCGCCAGCAGCGCCTGGACTAGCGGGAGCTCTCTTTGGCGGTACGAGCAGTACTTC. Its protein product is CASSAWTSGSSLWRYEQYF.

This clonotype appeared once. The V call is TRBV27, the J call TRBJ1-5; the D is unclear. The CDR3 totals 16 residues. Trimming took off 1 base at V and 4 bases at J, with 14 bases between the two ends. CDR1 is MNHEY, CDR2 SMNVEV, per germline (reference sequence). The CDR3 protein is CASSLLFLGGNQPQHF. The CDR3 DNA follows: TGTGCCAGCAGTTTATTGTTTCTTGGCGGAAATCAGCCCCAGCATTTT.

This clonotype has ten or more counts. This sequence joins TRBV4-1 and TRBJ2-3; D gene uncertain. Germline values: CDR1 MGHRA, CDR2 YSYEKL. This CDR3 is 15 amino acids long. V lost 1 base and J 1 base, leaving 9 bases between the germline ends. CDR3 residues: CASSQVLPGTDTQYF. For the CDR3, the DNA is TGCGCCAGCAGCCAAGTGCTACCTGGCACAGATACGCAGTATTTT.

This clonotype was picked up a small number of times. The chain has TRBV28 and TRBJ2-1; 11 bases map to TRBD1. Germline assignment: CDR1 MDHEN and CDR2 SYDVKM. V shed 6 bases and J 6 bases; nucleotides not matched to a gene: 4. The CDR3 contains 14 residues. CDR3 sequence (DNA): TGTGCCAGCAGAGGGACAGGGGGTATCAATGAGCAGTTCTTC. Its translation: CASRGTGGINEQFF.

This chain uses TRBV19 with TRBJ2-1; 12 bases fit TRBD1. Germline V gene lookup returns CDR1 LNHDA and CDR2 SQIVND (reference sequence). The length of the CDR3 is 15 residues. J lost 6 bases, V lost 4 bases, and 4 bases had no gene match. CDR3 in amino acids: CASSSGTGGSNEQFF. CDR3 coding DNA: TGTGCCAGTAGTAGCGGGACAGGGGGCTCCAATGAGCAGTTCTTC.

This clonotype was counted ten times or more. This chain uses TRBV29-1 with TRBJ2-7; D could derive from TRBD1 or TRBD2 (5 bases each). The CDR3 runs 13 residues. In germline, CDR1 is SQVTM, CDR2 ANQGSEA. V was cut by 7 bases and J by 1 base, with 14 bases left in between. Written as DNA, the CDR3 is TGCAGCGCCGCAAGAGGGGTATCCTACGAGCAGTACTTC. Translation: CSAARGVSYEQYF.

Notes on this clonotype: It differs at one base from a far larger clone, so likely a read error. The genes are TRBV6-1 and TRBJ1-5; D not certain. Trimming removed 5 bases from V and 3 bases from J, with 11 bases in between. This CDR3 is 14 amino acids long. Germline V gene lookup returns CDR1 MNHNS and CDR2 SASEGT. CDR3: CASSRSQVNQPQHF. DNA of the CDR3: TGTGCCAGCAGTCGTAGCCAGGTCAATCAGCCCCAGCATTTT.

The J gene is TRBJ1-5, the V gene TRBV12-3 or TRBV12-4; 9 nucleotides match TRBD1. Trimming at V came to 6 bases and at J to 3 bases, leaving 9 bases not matched to a gene. The CDR3 is 16 amino acids. This CDR3 is CASRYGTGRDNQPQHF. DNA of the CDR3: TGTGCCAGCAGATATGGGACAGGGAGGGACAATCAGCCCCAGCATTTT.

This clonotype appeared many times. The chain uses TRBV19 and TRBJ1-2; D is perhaps TRBD1 (5 bases). The CDR3 extends over 15 amino acids. Trimming took 6 bases from V and 7 from J, leaving 21 bases between them. The germline V gene has CDR1 LNHDA and CDR2 SQIVND (reference sequence). The CDR3 reads CASSRGGFAVGGYTF. The DNA of the CDR3 is TGTGCCAGTAGCCGCGGGGGTTTCGCGGTTGGTGGCTACACCTTC. The entire variable domain, with the rest obtained from reference TRBV19 and TRBJ1-2, is as follows: DGGITQSPKYLFRKEGQNVTLSCEQNLNHDAMYWYRQDPGQGLRLIYYSQIVNDFQKGDIAEGYSVSREKKESFPLTVTSAQKNPTAFYLCASSRGGFAVGGYTFGSGTRLTVV.

J is TRBJ2-3 and V is TRBV7-8, with D perhaps TRBD1 or TRBD2 (5 bases each). CDR1 is SGHVS and CDR2 is FQNEAQ in the germline V gene. V lost 9 bases and J 4 bases, leaving 20 bases between the germline ends. This CDR3 is built from 15 residues. The chain's CDR3 is CARTLRGPGPDTQYF. The CDR3 nucleotides are TGTGCCAGAACCCTGAGGGGCCCGGGCCCAGATACGCAGTATTTT.

At least ten counts were recorded for this clonotype. This chain joins TRBV5-1 and TRBJ1-6, with TRBD1 matching 9 bases. The CDR3 runs to 15 residues. The V segment lost 4 bases and the J segment 14 bases; nucleotides outside the gene matches: 13. CDR1 and CDR2 from the germline V gene are SGHRS and YFSETQ. Here the CDR3 DNA reads TGCGCCAGCAGCCCGGGACAGGGTGGACTGGTGGCCCTCCACTTT. This gives the protein CASSPGQGGLVALHF.

The chain uses TRBV7-3 and TRBJ1-1, with 8 bases matching TRBD1. The length of the CDR3 is 12 residues. The germline V gene has CDR1 SGHTA and CDR2 FQGTGA. The trim removed 3 bases at V and 10 bases at J, leaving 4 bases unmatched. DNA for the CDR3: TGTGCCAGCAGCTTCGGACAGGGTAGAGCTTTCTTT. Its translation: CASSFGQGRAFF.

This clonotype was counted ten times or more. The chain links TRBV29-1 to TRBJ2-1; 8 bases match TRBD2. The trim removed 4 bases at V and 7 bases at J, leaving 3 bases unmatched. CDR3 length: 12 residues. Germline CDR1 and CDR2: SQVTM and ANQGSEA. DNA for the CDR3: TGCAGCGTTGGTCTAGCGGGTAATGAGCAGTTCTTC. Translating it yields CSVGLAGNEQFF.

At least ten counts were recorded for this clonotype. Compared with germline, one end of the junction differs, possibly owing to a read error. The chain combines TRBV19 with TRBJ1-1, with unresolved D. Germline V gene data show CDR1 as LNHDA and CDR2 as SQIVND (reference sequence). The CDR3 has 11 amino acids. CDR3 residues: CASSMNTEAFF. The CDR3 nucleotides are TGTGCCAGTAGTATGAATACTGAAGCTTTCTTT. Full variable domain (missing parts from reference TRBV19 and TRBJ1-1): DGGITQSPKYLFRKEGQNVTLSCEQNLNHDAMYWYRQDPGQGLRLIYYSQIVNDFQKGDIAEGYSVSREKKESFPLTVTSAQKNPTAFYLCASSMNTEAFFGQGTRLTVV.

Comment on this clonotype: This probably arose from a read error, given a far larger clone one base away. The gene calls are TRBV27 and TRBJ1-2; 10 bases fit TRBD1. This CDR3 comprises 15 residues. Germline V gives CDR1 MNHEY, CDR2 SMNVEV (reference sequence). CDR3 DNA sequence: TGTGCCACCAGTGAACCGACAGGGGGCGACTATGGCTACACCTTC. Its protein is CATSEPTGGDYGYTF.

The V gene is TRBV5-1, the J gene TRBJ2-4; tentatively, D is TRBD2 (5 bases). The germline V gene encodes CDR1 SGHRS and CDR2 YFSETQ. The CDR3 totals 16 residues. Trimming removed 4 bases from V and 3 bases from J, with 17 bases in between. This chain's CDR3 is CASSAGIDDGKNIQYF. CDR3 bases: TGCGCCAGCAGCGCCGGGATTGATGACGGCAAAAACATTCAGTACTTC.